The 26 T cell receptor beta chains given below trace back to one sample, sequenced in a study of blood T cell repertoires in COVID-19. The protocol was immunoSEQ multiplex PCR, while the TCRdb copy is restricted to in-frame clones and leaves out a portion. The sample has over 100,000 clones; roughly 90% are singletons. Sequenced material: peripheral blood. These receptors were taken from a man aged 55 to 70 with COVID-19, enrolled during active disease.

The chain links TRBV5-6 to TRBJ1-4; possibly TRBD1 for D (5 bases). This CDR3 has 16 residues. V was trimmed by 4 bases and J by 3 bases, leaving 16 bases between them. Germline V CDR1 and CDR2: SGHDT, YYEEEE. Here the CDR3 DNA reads TGTGCCAGCAGCACCCTCGACAGTGGGTCTAATGAAAAACTGTTTTTT. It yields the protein CASSTLDSGSNEKLFF.

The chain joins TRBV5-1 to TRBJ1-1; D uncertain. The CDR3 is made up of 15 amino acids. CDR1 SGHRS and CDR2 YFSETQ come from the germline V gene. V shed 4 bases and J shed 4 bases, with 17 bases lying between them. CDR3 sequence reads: CASSLQAGWATEAFF. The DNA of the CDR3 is TGCGCCAGCAGCCTCCAGGCGGGCTGGGCCACTGAAGCTTTCTTT.

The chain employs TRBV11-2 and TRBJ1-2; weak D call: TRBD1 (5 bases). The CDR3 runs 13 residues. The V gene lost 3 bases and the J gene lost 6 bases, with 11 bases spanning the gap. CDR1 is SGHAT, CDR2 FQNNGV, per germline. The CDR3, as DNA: TGTGCCAGCAGCTTTGCCGGGGGGGATGGCTACACCTTC. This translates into CASSFAGGDGYTF.

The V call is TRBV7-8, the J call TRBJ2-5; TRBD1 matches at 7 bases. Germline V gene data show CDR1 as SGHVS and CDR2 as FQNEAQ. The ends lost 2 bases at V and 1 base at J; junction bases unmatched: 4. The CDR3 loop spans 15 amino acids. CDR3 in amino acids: CASSLQGQPQETQYF. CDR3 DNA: TGTGCCAGCAGCTTACAGGGACAGCCCCAAGAGACCCAGTACTTC. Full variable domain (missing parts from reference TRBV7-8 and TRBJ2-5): GAGVSQSPRYKVAKRGQDVALRCDPISGHVSLFWYQQALGQGPEFLTYFQNEAQLDKSGLPSDRFFAERPEGSVSTLKIQRTQQEDSAVYLCASSLQGQPQETQYFGPGTRLLVL.

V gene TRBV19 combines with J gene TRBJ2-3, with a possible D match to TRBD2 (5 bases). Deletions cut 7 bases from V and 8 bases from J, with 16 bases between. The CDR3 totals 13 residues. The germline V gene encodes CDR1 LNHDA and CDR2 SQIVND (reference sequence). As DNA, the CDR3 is TGTGCCAGTACTTATAAAGAGGGAACTACGCAGTATTTT. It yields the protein CASTYKEGTTQYF.

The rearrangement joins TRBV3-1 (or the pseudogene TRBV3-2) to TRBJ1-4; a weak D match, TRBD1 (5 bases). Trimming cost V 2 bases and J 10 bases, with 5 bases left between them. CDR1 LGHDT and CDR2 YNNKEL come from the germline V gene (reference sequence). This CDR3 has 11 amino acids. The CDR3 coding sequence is TGTGCCAGCAGCCAAAGGGGAAAACTGTTTTTT. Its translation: CASSQRGKLFF.

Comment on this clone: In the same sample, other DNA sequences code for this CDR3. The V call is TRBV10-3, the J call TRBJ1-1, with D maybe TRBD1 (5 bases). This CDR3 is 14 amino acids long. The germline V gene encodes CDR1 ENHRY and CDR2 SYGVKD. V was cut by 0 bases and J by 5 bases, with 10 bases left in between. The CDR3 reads CAISESGGITEAFF. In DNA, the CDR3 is TGTGCCATCAGTGAGTCCGGGGGGATTACTGAAGCTTTCTTT.

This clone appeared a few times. The DNA of the CDR3 is TGTGCCAGCAGTTTAGGGGGGGAGCGGGGTAGGCCGTTCTACAATGAGCAGTTCTTC. It yields the protein CASSLGGERGRPFYNEQFF. This chain links TRBV28 with TRBJ2-1, with 7 positions matching TRBD2. This CDR3 contains 19 residues. CDR1 is MDHEN and CDR2 is SYDVKM in the germline V gene. Germline trimming cut 2 bases from V and 3 bases from J; bases unmatched to any gene: 16.

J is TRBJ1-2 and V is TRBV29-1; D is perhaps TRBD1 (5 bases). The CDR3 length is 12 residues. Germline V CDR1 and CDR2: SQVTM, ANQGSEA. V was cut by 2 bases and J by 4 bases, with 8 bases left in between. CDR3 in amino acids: CSVEQGSYGYTF. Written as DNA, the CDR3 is TGCAGCGTTGAACAGGGCAGCTATGGCTACACCTTC.

The CDR3 sequence is CASSSSGALGSGANVLTF. The CDR3 region has the DNA TGTGCCAGCAGTTCGTCAGGGGCCCTCGGGTCTGGGGCCAACGTCCTGACTTTC. The rearrangement links TRBV6-2 or TRBV6-3 to TRBJ2-6, with D perhaps TRBD1 (6 bases). Trimming removed 4 bases from V and 1 base from J, with 17 bases in between. The CDR3 length is 18 residues. Germline assignment: CDR1 MNHEY and CDR2 SVGEGT.

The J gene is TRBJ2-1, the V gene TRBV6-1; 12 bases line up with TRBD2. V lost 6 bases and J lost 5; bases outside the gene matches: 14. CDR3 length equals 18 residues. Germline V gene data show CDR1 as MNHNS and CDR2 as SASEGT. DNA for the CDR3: TGTGCCAGCAGCGAATCTAGCGGGGGGGTCCTGATGAACAATGAGCAGTTCTTC. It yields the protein CASSESSGGVLMNNEQFF.

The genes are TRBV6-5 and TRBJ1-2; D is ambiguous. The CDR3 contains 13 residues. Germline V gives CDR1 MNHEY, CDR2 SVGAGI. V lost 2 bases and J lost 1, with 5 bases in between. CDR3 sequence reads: CASSYLINYGYTF. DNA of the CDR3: TGTGCCAGCAGTTACCTAATTAACTATGGCTACACCTTC.

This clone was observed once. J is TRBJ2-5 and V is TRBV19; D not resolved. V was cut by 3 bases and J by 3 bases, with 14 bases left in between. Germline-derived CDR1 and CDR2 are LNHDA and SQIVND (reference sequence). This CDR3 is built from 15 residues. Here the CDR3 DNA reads TGTGCCAGTAGTATGGATCCGGGTCGCAAAGAGACCCAGTACTTC. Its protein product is CASSMDPGRKETQYF.

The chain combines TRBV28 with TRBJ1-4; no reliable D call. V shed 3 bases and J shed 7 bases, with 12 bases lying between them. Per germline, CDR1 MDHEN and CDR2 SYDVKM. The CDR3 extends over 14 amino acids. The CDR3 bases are TGTGCCAGCAGTTTCATGGGCGAAGGTGAAAAACTGTTTTTT. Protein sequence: CASSFMGEGEKLFF.

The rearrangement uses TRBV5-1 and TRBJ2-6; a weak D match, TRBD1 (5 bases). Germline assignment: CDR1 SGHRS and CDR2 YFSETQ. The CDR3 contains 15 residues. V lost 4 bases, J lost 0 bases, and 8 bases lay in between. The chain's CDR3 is CASSPQDSGANVLTF. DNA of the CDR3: TGCGCCAGCAGCCCACAGGACTCTGGGGCCAACGTCCTGACTTTC.

CDR3 in DNA: TGTGCCAGCAGCTTGGCCGCAGGTGTTCGCACTGAAGCTTTCTTT. Translated, it gives CASSLAAGVRTEAFF. The chain is built from TRBV5-5 and TRBJ1-1; D remains ambiguous. V gave up 0 bases and J gave up 4 bases, with 13 bases separating them. Germline V gene data show CDR1 as SGHKS and CDR2 as YYEKEE (reference sequence). The CDR3 totals 15 residues.

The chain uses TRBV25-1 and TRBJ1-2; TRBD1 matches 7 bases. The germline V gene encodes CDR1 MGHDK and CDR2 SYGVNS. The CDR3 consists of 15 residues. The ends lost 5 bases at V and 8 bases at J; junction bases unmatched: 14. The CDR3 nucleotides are TGTGCCAGCAGTAGTACAACGACAGGGTTAAGAGGCTACACCTTC. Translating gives CASSSTTTGLRGYTF.

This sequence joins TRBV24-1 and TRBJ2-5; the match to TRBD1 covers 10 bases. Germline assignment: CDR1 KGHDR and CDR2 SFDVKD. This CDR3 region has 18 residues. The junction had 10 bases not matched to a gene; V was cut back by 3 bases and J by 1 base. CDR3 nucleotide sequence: TGTGCCACCAGTGATATAAAACCGGGACAGGGGCTCCAAGAGACCCAGTACTTC. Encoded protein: CATSDIKPGQGLQETQYF.

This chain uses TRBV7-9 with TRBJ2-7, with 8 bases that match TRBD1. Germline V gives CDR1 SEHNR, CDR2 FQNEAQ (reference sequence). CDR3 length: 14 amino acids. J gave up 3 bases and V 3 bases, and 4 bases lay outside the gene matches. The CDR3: CASSLTGVDYEQYF. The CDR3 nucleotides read TGTGCCAGCAGCTTGACAGGGGTAGACTACGAGCAGTACTTC.

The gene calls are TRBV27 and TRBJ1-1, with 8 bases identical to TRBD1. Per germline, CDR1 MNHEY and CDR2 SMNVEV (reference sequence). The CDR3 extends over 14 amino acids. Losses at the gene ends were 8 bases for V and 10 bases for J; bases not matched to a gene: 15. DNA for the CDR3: TGTGCCAGCTCACTCGCTGGGACAGGAATATCAGCTTTCTTT. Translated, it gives CASSLAGTGISAFF.

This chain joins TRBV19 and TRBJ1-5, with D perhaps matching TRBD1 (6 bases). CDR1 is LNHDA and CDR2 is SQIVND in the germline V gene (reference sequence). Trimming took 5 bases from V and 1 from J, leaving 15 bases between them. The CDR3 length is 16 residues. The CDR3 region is CASSDTRGFSNQPQHF. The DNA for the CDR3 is TGTGCCAGTAGTGACACGAGGGGGTTCAGCAATCAGCCCCAGCATTTT.

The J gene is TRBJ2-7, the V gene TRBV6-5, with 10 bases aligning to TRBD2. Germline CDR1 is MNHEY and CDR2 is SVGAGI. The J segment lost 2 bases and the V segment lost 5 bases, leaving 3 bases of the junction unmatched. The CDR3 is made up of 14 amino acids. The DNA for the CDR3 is TGTGCCAGCAGTCATAGCGGGGGGACCTACGAGCAGTACTTC. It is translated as CASSHSGGTYEQYF.

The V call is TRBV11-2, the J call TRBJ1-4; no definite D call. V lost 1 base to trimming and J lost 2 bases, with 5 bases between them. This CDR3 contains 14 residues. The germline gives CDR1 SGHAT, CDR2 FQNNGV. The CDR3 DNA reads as TGTGCCAGCAGCTTAGGGGCTACTAATGAAAAACTGTTTTTT. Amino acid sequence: CASSLGATNEKLFF.

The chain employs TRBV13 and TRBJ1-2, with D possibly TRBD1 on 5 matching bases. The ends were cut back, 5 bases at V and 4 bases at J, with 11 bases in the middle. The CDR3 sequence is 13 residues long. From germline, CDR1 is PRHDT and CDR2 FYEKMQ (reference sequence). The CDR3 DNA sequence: TGTGCCAGCAGCCCGGGGACTCCCTATGGCTACACCTTC. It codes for CASSPGTPYGYTF.

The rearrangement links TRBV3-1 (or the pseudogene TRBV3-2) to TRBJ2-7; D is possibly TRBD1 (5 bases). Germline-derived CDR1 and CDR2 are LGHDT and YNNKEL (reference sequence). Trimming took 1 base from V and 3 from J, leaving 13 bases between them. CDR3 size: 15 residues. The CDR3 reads CASSQVPVRDYEQYF. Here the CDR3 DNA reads TGTGCCAGCAGCCAAGTCCCCGTCAGGGACTACGAGCAGTACTTC.

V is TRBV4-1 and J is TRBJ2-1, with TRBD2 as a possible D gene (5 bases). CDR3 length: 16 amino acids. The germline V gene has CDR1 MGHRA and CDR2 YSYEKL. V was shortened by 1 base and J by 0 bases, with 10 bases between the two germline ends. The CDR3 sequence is CASSQASGYSYNEQFF. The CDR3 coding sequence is TGCGCCAGCAGCCAAGCCTCGGGGTACTCCTACAATGAGCAGTTCTTC.